The entry that follows covers one T cell receptor (beta chain) sequence. These data originate in a study of T-cell reconstitution after alpha-beta-depleted transplantation in children. Preparation of the TCRbeta library involved a method that used unique molecular identifiers. TCRdb re-called the PCR reads with MiXCR, one entry per CDR3 protein. Of around 380,000 distinct CDR3 sequences in the sample, approximately 11% are singletons; the top ten hold roughly 5%. The TCR comes from a human donor who donated a stem cell graft to a child with acute myeloid leukemia. The sample in question was PBMCs from the stem cell graft donor, obtained from the stem cell graft.

The CDR3 region has the DNA TGTGCCAGCAGCCCCGGAGGGGGACAGGGATCCTACGAGCAGTACTTC. The encoded protein is CASSPGGGQGSYEQYF. The chain uses TRBV7-2 and TRBJ2-7, with 9 bases that match TRBD1. The CDR3 loop spans 16 amino acids. The V gene end was trimmed by 5 bases and the J gene end by 1 base; junction bases not matched to a gene: 9. Germline CDR1 reads SGHTA; CDR2 reads FQGNSA.